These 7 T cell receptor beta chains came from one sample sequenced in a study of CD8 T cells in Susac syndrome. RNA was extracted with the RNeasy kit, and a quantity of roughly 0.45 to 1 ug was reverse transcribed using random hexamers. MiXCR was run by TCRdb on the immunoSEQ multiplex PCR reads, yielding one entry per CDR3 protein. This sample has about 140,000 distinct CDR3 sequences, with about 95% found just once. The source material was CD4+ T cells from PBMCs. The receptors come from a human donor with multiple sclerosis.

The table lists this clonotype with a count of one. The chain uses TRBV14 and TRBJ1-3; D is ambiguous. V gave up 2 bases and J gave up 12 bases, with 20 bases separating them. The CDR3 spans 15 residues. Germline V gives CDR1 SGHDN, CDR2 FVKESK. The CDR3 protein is CASSQRRIEAAHIYF. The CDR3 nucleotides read TGTGCCAGCAGCCAACGGCGGATAGAAGCCGCACACATATATTTT.

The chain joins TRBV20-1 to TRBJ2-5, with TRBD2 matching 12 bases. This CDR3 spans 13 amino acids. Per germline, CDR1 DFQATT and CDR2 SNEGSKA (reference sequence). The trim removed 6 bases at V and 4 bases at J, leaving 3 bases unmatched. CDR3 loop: CSAPSGGAETQYF. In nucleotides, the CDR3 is TGCAGTGCCCCTAGCGGGGGGGCAGAGACCCAGTACTTC.

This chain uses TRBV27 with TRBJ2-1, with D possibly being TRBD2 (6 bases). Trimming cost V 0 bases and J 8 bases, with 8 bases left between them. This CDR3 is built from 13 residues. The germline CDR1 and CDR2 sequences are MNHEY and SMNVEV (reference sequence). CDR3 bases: TGTGCCAGCAGTTTATCGAGGAGGGATGAGCAGTTCTTC. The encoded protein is CASSLSRRDEQFF.

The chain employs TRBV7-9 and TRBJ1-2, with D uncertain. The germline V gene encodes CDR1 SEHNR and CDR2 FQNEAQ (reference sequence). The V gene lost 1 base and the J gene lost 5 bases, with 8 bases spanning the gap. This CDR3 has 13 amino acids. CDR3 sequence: CASSLVSSYGYTF. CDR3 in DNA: TGTGCCAGCAGCTTAGTCTCCAGTTATGGCTACACCTTC. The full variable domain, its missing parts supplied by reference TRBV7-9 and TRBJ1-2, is DTGVSQNPRHKITKRGQNVTFRCDPISEHNRLYWYRQTLGQGPEFLTYFQNEAQLEKSRLLSDRFSAERPKGSFSTLEIQRTEQGDSAMYLCASSLVSSYGYTFGSGTRLTVV.

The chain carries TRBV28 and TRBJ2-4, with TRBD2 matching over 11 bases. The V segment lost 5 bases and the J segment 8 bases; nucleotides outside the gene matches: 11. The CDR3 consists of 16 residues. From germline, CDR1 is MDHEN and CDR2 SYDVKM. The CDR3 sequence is CASSVTSGGMKDIQYF. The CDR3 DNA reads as TGTGCCAGCAGTGTAACTAGCGGGGGCATGAAAGACATTCAGTACTTC. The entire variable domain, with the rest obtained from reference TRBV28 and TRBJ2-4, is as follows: DVKVTQSSRYLVKRTGEKVFLECVQDMDHENMFWYRQDPGLGLRLIYFSYDVKMKEKGDIPEGYSVSREKKERFSLILESASTNQTSMYLCASSVTSGGMKDIQYFGAGTRLSVL.

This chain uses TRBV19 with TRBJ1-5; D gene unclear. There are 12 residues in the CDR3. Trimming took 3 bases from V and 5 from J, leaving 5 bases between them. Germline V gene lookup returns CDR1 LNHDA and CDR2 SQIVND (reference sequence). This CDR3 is CASSIGYQPQHF. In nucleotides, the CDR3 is TGTGCCAGTAGTATTGGGTATCAGCCCCAGCATTTT. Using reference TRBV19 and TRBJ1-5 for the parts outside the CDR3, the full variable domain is DGGITQSPKYLFRKEGQNVTLSCEQNLNHDAMYWYRQDPGQGLRLIYYSQIVNDFQKGDIAEGYSVSREKKESFPLTVTSAQKNPTAFYLCASSIGYQPQHFGDGTRLSIL.

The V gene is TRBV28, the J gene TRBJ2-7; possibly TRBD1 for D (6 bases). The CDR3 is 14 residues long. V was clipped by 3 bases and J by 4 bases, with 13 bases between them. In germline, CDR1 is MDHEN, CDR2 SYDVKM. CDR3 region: CASSFTGLEYEQYF. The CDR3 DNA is TGTGCCAGCAGTTTCACAGGGCTCGAGTACGAGCAGTACTTC.